This T cell receptor beta chain was observed in a study of cytomegalovirus exposure and HLA in healthy donors. It was with 60 Vbeta and 13 Jbeta primers that the PCR ran. Profiling relied on immunoSEQ multiplex PCR, and the TCRdb table lists in-frame clones only, not all of them. The sample yields approximately 170,000 clones, approximately 80% seen once. As regards this clone: Its antigen is currently unknown.

Study-wide results and limits: In a later analysis, HLA-associated TCR beta chains were more clonally expanded than equally common others. Sequencing probably produced one cluster of sequence variants that were highly shared.

The sequenced material came from PBMCs. The sequence derives from a female donor in good health and CMV-seronegative.

The CDR3 reads CASSSIPGQGYEQYF. CDR3 sequence (DNA): TGTGCCAGCAGCTCCATTCCGGGACAGGGCTACGAGCAGTACTTC. V gene TRBV11-2 combines with J gene TRBJ2-5, with TRBD1 matching over 9 bases. TRBJ2-7 matches the DNA end more closely, so the J call is doubtful. From germline, CDR1 is SGHAT and CDR2 FQNNGV. The CDR3 consists of 15 residues.